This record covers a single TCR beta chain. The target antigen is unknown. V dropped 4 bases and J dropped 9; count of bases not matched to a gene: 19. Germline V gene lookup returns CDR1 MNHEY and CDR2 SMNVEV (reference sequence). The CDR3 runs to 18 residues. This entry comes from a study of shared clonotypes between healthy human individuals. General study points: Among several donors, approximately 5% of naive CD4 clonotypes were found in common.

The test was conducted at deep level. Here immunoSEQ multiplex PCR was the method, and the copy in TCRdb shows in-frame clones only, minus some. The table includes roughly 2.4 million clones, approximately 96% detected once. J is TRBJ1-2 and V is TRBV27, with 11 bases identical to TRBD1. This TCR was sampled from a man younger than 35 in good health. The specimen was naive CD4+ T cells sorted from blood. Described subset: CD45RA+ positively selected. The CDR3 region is CASSYLSDRGRMAQSYTF. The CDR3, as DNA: TGTGCCAGCAGTTACCTCTCGGACAGGGGGCGCATGGCCCAAAGCTACACCTTC.